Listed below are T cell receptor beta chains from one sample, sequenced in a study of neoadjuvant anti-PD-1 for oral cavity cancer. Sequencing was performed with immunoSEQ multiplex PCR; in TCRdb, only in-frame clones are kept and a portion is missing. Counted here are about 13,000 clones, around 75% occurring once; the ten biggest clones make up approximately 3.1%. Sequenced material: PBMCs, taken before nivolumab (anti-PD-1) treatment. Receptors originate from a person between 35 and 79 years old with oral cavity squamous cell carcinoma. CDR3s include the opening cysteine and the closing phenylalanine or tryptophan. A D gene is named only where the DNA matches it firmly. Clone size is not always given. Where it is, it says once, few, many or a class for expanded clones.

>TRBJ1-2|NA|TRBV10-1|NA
CASSEFSDSGYTF
TGCGCCAGCAGTGAGTTTTCCGACAGTGGCTACACCTTC
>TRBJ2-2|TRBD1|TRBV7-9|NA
CASSLAQARGLWTGELFF
TGTGCCAGCAGCTTAGCGCAGGCCAGGGGGCTGTGGACCGGGGAGCTGTTTTTT
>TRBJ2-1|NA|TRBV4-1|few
CASSHGGNEQFF
TGCGCCAGCAGTCACGGGGGCAATGAGCAGTTCTTC
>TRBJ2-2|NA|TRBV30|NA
CAWTLDGRTGELFF
TGTGCCTGGACTTTGGACGGACGTACCGGGGAGCTGTTTTTT
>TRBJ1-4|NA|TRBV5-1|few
CASSLTYGGEKLFF
TGCGCCAGCAGCTTGACTTATGGGGGCGAAAAACTGTTTTTT
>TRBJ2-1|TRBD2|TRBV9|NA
CASSVDLAGRNEQFF
TGTGCCAGCAGCGTAGACCTAGCGGGACGCAATGAGCAGTTCTTC
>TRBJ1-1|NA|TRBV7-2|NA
CASSLVERGPAFF
TGTGCCAGCAGCTTAGTTGAGAGGGGTCCAGCTTTCTTT
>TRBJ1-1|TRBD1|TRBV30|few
CAWRARGMNTEAFF
TGTGCCTGGAGAGCCAGGGGGATGAACACTGAAGCTTTCTTT
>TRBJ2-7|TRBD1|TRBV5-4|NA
CASSLFGTARYEQYF
TGTGCCAGCAGCTTGTTTGGGACAGCACGCTACGAGCAGTACTTC
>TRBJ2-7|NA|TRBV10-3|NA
CAITGSSSYEQYF
TGTGCCATCACGGGCAGTAGCTCCTACGAGCAGTACTTC
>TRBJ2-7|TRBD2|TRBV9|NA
CASSVGTSGYEQYF
TGTGCCAGCAGCGTAGGGACTAGCGGGTACGAGCAGTACTTC
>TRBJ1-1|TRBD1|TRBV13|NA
CASSGQGVYTEAFF
TGTGCCAGCAGCGGACAGGGGGTTTACACTGAAGCTTTCTTT
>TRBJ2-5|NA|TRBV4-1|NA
CASSPQAGLRETQYF
TGCGCCAGCAGCCCCCAGGCAGGTCTCCGGGAGACCCAGTACTTC
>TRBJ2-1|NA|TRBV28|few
CASSLAGVGKGWQFF
TGTGCCAGCAGCCTCGCCGGCGTCGGGAAGGGTTGGCAGTTCTTC
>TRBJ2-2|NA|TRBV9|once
CASSVDLVASTGELFF
TGTGCCAGCAGCGTAGATTTAGTGGCGAGCACCGGGGAGCTGTTTTTT
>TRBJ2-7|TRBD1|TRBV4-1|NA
CASSQTGQGAYEQYF
TGCGCCAGCAGCCAAACTGGGCAGGGGGCCTACGAGCAGTACTTC
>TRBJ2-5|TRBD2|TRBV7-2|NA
CASSLVGWGGRTETQYF
TGTGCCAGCAGCTTAGTGGGGTGGGGCGGGAGGACGGAGACCCAGTACTTC
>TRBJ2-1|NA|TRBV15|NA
CATSRVGVNGEQFF
TGTGCCACCAGCAGAGTAGGGGTCAACGGTGAGCAGTTCTTC
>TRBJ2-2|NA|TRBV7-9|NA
CASSLLGGTAGELFF
TGTGCCAGCAGCTTACTGGGGGGTACGGCCGGGGAGCTGTTTTTT
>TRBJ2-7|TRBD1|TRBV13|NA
CASSFRRGQNTPGQYF
TGTGCCAGCAGCTTCCGCAGGGGGCAGAACACCCCGGGGCAGTACTTC
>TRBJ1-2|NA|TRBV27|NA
CASSLRQGIYGYTF
TGTGCCAGCAGTTTACGGCAGGGGATCTATGGCTACACCTTC
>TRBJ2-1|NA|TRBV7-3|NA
CASSLNPRHPKGDEQFF
TGTGCCAGCAGCTTAAATCCCCGACACCCAAAGGGGGATGAGCAGTTCTTC
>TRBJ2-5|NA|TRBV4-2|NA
CASSQVGSEETQYF
TGTGCCAGCAGCCAAGTCGGGAGTGAGGAGACCCAGTACTTC
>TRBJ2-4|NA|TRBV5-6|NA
CASSRTWTAWQNIQYF
TGTGCCAGCAGCCGGACCTGGACAGCTTGGCAAAACATTCAGTACTTC
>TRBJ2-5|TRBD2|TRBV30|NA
CAWSGLAGVGETQYF
TGTGCCTGGAGTGGACTAGCGGGGGTTGGTGAGACCCAGTACTTC
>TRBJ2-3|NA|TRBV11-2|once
CASRRTSGELTQYF
TGTGCCAGCAGACGTACCTCGGGAGAGCTTACGCAGTATTTT
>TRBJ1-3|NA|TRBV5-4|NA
CASSFNGRGGNTIYF
TGTGCCAGCAGCTTTAATGGTAGGGGTGGAAACACCATATATTTT
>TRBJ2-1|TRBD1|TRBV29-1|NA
CSVDGQVYNEQFF
TGCAGCGTTGATGGACAGGTATACAATGAGCAGTTCTTC
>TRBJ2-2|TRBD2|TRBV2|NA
CASSEVGGRSHTGELFF
TGTGCCAGCAGTGAAGTAGGCGGGAGGTCCCACACCGGGGAGCTGTTTTTT
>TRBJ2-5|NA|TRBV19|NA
CASNIPGDKETQYF
TGTGCCAGTAACATTCCGGGCGACAAAGAGACCCAGTACTTC
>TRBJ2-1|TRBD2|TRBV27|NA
CASRGRDFYNEQFF
TGTGCCAGCCGGGGGAGGGACTTCTACAATGAGCAGTTCTTC
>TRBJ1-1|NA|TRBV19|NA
CATEAGSNTEAFF
TGTGCCACCGAGGCGGGGTCGAACACTGAAGCTTTCTTT
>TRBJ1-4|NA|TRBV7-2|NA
CASSLELWPGDEKLFF
TGTGCCAGCAGCTTAGAACTGTGGCCAGGGGACGAAAAACTGTTTTTT